This is a list of T cell receptor beta chains from one sample in a study of technical replicates of blood from a handful of donors. Assay: immunoSEQ multiplex PCR; the TCRdb copy retains only in-frame clones and omits some. Among under 95,000 clones listed, roughly 94% were seen once. The sequenced sample was T cells isolated from PBMCs. The receptors come from a human donor in good health. Each CDR3 is given with its conserved first and last residue. Fields, in order: J gene, V gene, clone size, D gene, CDR3 DNA, CDR3 protein. D genes are given only for firm matches. Only part of the rows carry a size: once, few, many, or a class if the clone is expanded.

J: TRBJ2-3
V: TRBV5-1
size: -
D: TRBD2
DNA: TGCGCCAGCAGCTCACCACCACTAGCGGGAGTGGGGGATACGCAGTATTTT
CDR3: CASSSPPLAGVGDTQYF

J: TRBJ2-3
V: TRBV5-1
size: -
D: TRBD2
DNA: TGCGCCAGCAGCTTGGCTAGCGGGGGGGAAGATACGCAGTATTTT
CDR3: CASSLASGGEDTQYF

J: TRBJ1-5
V: TRBV5-1
size: once
D: -
DNA: TGCGCCAGCAGCTTGACAGGGTCGTATAGCAATCAGCCCCAGCATTTT
CDR3: CASSLTGSYSNQPQHF

J: TRBJ2-1
V: TRBV6-5
size: once
D: TRBD2
DNA: TGTGCCAGCAGTTATTCAAGCGGGGGTCCTTACAATGAGCAGTTCTTC
CDR3: CASSYSSGGPYNEQFF

J: TRBJ1-2
V: TRBV29-1
size: -
D: -
DNA: TGCAGCGTTGAAATTTCCGGGGGAGTCTATGGCTACACCTTC
CDR3: CSVEISGGVYGYTF

J: TRBJ2-2
V: TRBV28
size: -
D: -
DNA: TGTGCCAGCAGTTTGCCCCCTGGGGCAGCGAACACCGGGGAGCTGTTTTTT
CDR3: CASSLPPGAANTGELFF

J: TRBJ2-4
V: TRBV28
size: -
D: -
DNA: TGTGCCAGCAGCGGATTTAGGGAGATTCAGTACTTC
CDR3: CASSGFREIQYF

J: TRBJ2-7
V: TRBV14
size: -
D: TRBD2
DNA: TGTGCCAGCAGCCGGGTGGGAGGGCCGGCCAACGAGCAGTACTTC
CDR3: CASSRVGGPANEQYF

J: TRBJ2-3
V: TRBV4-1
size: -
D: -
DNA: TGCGCCAGCAGCCAAGGGCAGTACAGCACAGATACGCAGTATTTT
CDR3: CASSQGQYSTDTQYF

J: TRBJ1-2
V: TRBV19
size: -
D: -
DNA: TGTGCCAGTCACACAGGGCACCATGGCTACACCTTC
CDR3: CASHTGHHGYTF

J: TRBJ2-1
V: TRBV5-4
size: -
D: -
DNA: TGTGCCAGCAGCTCCGAGGGCGGGACCTACAATGAGCAGTTCTTC
CDR3: CASSSEGGTYNEQFF

J: TRBJ2-3
V: TRBV27
size: -
D: TRBD1
DNA: TGTGCCAGCAGCACACAGGGGCTGGGAGATACGCAGTATTTT
CDR3: CASSTQGLGDTQYF

J: TRBJ2-7
V: TRBV2
size: once
D: TRBD2
DNA: TGTGCCAGCAGTAGAGCGGGAAGGTCCGAGCAGTACTTC
CDR3: CASSRAGRSEQYF

J: TRBJ2-1
V: TRBV19
size: -
D: -
DNA: TGTGCCAGTAGTATAAGAGTGACAGAAAACAATGAGCAGTTCTTC
CDR3: CASSIRVTENNEQFF

J: TRBJ1-1
V: TRBV6-1
size: -
D: TRBD1
DNA: TGTGCCAGCAGTGCGGGTCTAAGACAGGGGGCCGGTGGGAACACTGAAGCTTTCTTT
CDR3: CASSAGLRQGAGGNTEAFF

J: TRBJ2-7
V: TRBV11-2
size: -
D: -
DNA: TGTGCCAGCAGCTTGTTCTGGGGGGACGAGCAGTACTTC
CDR3: CASSLFWGDEQYF

J: TRBJ1-1
V: TRBV5-5
size: -
D: -
DNA: TGTGCCAGCAGCTTGTATGACAGCAACACTGAAGCTTTCTTT
CDR3: CASSLYDSNTEAFF

J: TRBJ1-6
V: TRBV5-1
size: once
D: TRBD1
DNA: TGCGCCAGCAGCTCGGACAGGCCAAATTCACCCCTCCACTTT
CDR3: CASSSDRPNSPLHF

J: TRBJ2-1
V: TRBV28
size: once
D: -
DNA: TGTGCCAGCAGTTCCGACAGACTCAGCTCCTACAATGAGCAGTTCTTC
CDR3: CASSSDRLSSYNEQFF

J: TRBJ2-7
V: TRBV5-4
size: -
D: -
DNA: TGTGCCAGCAGCAAATGGCAGGGTAACTACGAGCAGTACTTC
CDR3: CASSKWQGNYEQYF

J: TRBJ2-7
V: TRBV18
size: -
D: TRBD1
DNA: TGTGCCAGCTCCCTGGTCACAGGGGACAGACAAGCCTACGAGCAGTACTTC
CDR3: CASSLVTGDRQAYEQYF

J: TRBJ2-5
V: TRBV5-1
size: -
D: -
DNA: TGCGCCAGCAGCTTGTCTCGTGGATCGGGAGAGACCCAGTACTTC
CDR3: CASSLSRGSGETQYF

J: TRBJ2-3
V: TRBV10-2
size: -
D: -
DNA: TGCGCCAGCAGTGGGCCCCTCGGGTCTAGCACAGATACGCAGTATTTT
CDR3: CASSGPLGSSTDTQYF

J: TRBJ1-5
V: TRBV5-1
size: once
D: -
DNA: TGCGCCAGCAGCTTGTCCCCCGATCAGCCCCAGCATTTT
CDR3: CASSLSPDQPQHF

J: TRBJ1-5
V: TRBV6-1
size: -
D: -
DNA: TGTGCCAGCAGTGAAGTTTCGGCGGGGGTCAGCAATCAGCCCCAGCATTTT
CDR3: CASSEVSAGVSNQPQHF

J: TRBJ2-3
V: TRBV9
size: -
D: TRBD2
DNA: TGTGCCAGCAGCGTAGCACTAGCGGGAGACACAGATACGCAGTATTTT
CDR3: CASSVALAGDTDTQYF

J: TRBJ1-4
V: TRBV28
size: -
D: -
DNA: TGTGCCAGCAGGGTTCGGACTAATGAAAAACTGTTTTTT
CDR3: CASRVRTNEKLFF

J: TRBJ1-2
V: TRBV19
size: -
D: TRBD1
DNA: TGTGCCAGTAGTTCGACAGGGGGCGCGGGCGGCTACACCTTC
CDR3: CASSSTGGAGGYTF

J: TRBJ2-7
V: TRBV9
size: -
D: TRBD2
DNA: TGTGCCAGCAGCGCCCGACTAGCGGGGGAGCCTTACGAGCAGTACTTC
CDR3: CASSARLAGEPYEQYF

J: TRBJ2-7
V: TRBV9
size: -
D: TRBD2
DNA: TGTGCCAGCAGCGTAGAAGCGGGAGGGTTCTACGAGCAGTACTTC
CDR3: CASSVEAGGFYEQYF

J: TRBJ2-2
V: TRBV7-2
size: -
D: TRBD2
DNA: TGTGCCAGCAGCTCCAGACTAGCGGGAGTAGTCGGGGAGCTGTTTTTT
CDR3: CASSSRLAGVVGELFF

J: TRBJ1-2
V: TRBV28
size: -
D: -
DNA: TGTGCCAGCAGAGTAGCCCCCTACTATGGCTACACCTTC
CDR3: CASRVAPYYGYTF

J: TRBJ1-1
V: TRBV10-3
size: -
D: -
DNA: TGTGCCATCAGTGGAGGGGGAGACACTGAAGCTTTCTTT
CDR3: CAISGGGDTEAFF

J: TRBJ2-1
V: TRBV5-1
size: -
D: -
DNA: TGCGCCAGCGCGACCGGGATCCCCACCTACAATGAGCAGTTCTTC
CDR3: CASATGIPTYNEQFF

J: TRBJ1-1
V: TRBV10-3
size: -
D: TRBD1
DNA: TGTGCCATCACTTCGGACAGGGTATCTGAAGCTTTCTTT
CDR3: CAITSDRVSEAFF

J: TRBJ1-2
V: TRBV2
size: -
D: TRBD1
DNA: TGTGCCAGAAAGGGGACAGACTATGGCTACACCTTC
CDR3: CARKGTDYGYTF

J: TRBJ1-5
V: TRBV19
size: once
D: TRBD1
DNA: TGTGCCAGTGGGGGGACAGGTCACCCCGGGCATAGCAATCAGCCCCAGCATTTT
CDR3: CASGGTGHPGHSNQPQHF

J: TRBJ2-1
V: TRBV27
size: -
D: -
DNA: TGTGCCAGCAAACCTTGGGAGCGGTCTGCCTACAATGAGCAGTTCTTC
CDR3: CASKPWERSAYNEQFF

J: TRBJ1-5
V: TRBV9
size: -
D: -
DNA: TGTGCCGGCCCCGGGGGAGGGGGAAAGTCTCCCAATCAGCCCCAGCATTTT
CDR3: CAGPGGGGKSPNQPQHF

J: TRBJ1-4
V: TRBV2
size: -
D: TRBD1
DNA: TGTGCCAGCAGGGAGACAGGGACGTGGACTAATGAAAAACTGTTTTTT
CDR3: CASRETGTWTNEKLFF

J: TRBJ1-2
V: TRBV5-1
size: -
D: -
DNA: TGCGCCAGCAGCCTCAGGGATGGCTACACCTTC
CDR3: CASSLRDGYTF